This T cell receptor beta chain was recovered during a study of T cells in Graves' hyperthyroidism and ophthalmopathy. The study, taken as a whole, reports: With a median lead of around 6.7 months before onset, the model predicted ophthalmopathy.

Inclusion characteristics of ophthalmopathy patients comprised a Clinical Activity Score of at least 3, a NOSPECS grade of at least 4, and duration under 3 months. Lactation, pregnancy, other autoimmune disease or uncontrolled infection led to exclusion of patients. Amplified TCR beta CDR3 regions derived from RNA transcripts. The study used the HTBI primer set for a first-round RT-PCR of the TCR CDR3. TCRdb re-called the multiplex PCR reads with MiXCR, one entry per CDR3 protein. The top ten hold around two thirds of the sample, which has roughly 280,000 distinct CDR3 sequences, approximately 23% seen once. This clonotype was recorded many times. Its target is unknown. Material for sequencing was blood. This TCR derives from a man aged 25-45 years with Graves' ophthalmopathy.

For the CDR3, the DNA is TGTGCCAGCAGTCTCGGGGGAGCGGGTCTGAATGAGCAGTTCTTC. It yields the protein CASSLGGAGLNEQFF. The chain has TRBV12-3 or TRBV12-4 and TRBJ2-1, with TRBD2 as a possible D gene (6 bases). V lost 5 bases and J 7 bases, leaving 18 bases between the germline ends. The CDR3 totals 15 residues.